These 9 T cell receptor beta chains originate from one sample sequenced in a study of blood T cell repertoires in COVID-19. The repertoire was sequenced with immunoSEQ multiplex PCR; TCRdb's copy has only in-frame clones and lacks some. The table records 250,000 or so clones, roughly 88% of them present only once. The specimen was PBMCs or T cells enriched from blood (not recorded which). Source of these receptors: a woman between 45 and 60 years old who had recovered from COVID-19.

CDR3 residues: CASSTPFGTSQYEQYF. CDR3 bases: TGTGCCAGCAGTACCCCCTTCGGGACTAGCCAGTACGAGCAGTACTTC. The V gene is TRBV25-1, the J gene TRBJ2-7, with 9 nucleotides matching TRBD2. J was trimmed by 4 bases and V by 5 bases; bases with no gene match: 12. Germline V gene data show CDR1 as MGHDK and CDR2 as SYGVNS. This CDR3 has 16 residues.

This chain links TRBV19 with TRBJ1-2; 9 nucleotides align to TRBD1. V shed 10 bases, J shed 7 bases, and the junction held 16 bases outside the gene matches. Germline V gives CDR1 LNHDA, CDR2 SQIVND (reference sequence). The CDR3 runs 15 residues. The CDR3 nucleotides are TGTGCCACCCTAAACCTACAGGGGGCTGCAAGTGGCTACACCTTC. Encoded protein: CATLNLQGAASGYTF. The variable domain in full, completed from reference TRBV19 and TRBJ1-2, reads DGGITQSPKYLFRKEGQNVTLSCEQNLNHDAMYWYRQDPGQGLRLIYYSQIVNDFQKGDIAEGYSVSREKKESFPLTVTSAQKNPTAFYLCATLNLQGAASGYTFGSGTRLTVV.

The chain combines TRBV7-9 with TRBJ2-2, with 12 bases matching TRBD2. The CDR3 runs 18 residues. Germline V gene data show CDR1 as SEHNR and CDR2 as FQNEAQ (reference sequence). Trimming cost V 7 bases and J 6 bases; bases outside gene matches: 15. The CDR3 spells CASNTGLAGPDFAGELFF. The CDR3 nucleotides read TGTGCCAGCAACACTGGACTAGCGGGACCGGATTTTGCCGGGGAGCTGTTTTTT.

J is TRBJ1-6 and V is TRBV7-3; no firm D call. V lost 5 bases, J lost 8 bases, and 10 bases lay in between. Germline V CDR1 and CDR2: SGHTA, FQGTGA. This CDR3 spans 13 amino acids. Here the CDR3 reads CASSPHQHSPLHF. CDR3 nucleotide sequence: TGTGCCAGCAGCCCACATCAACATTCACCCCTCCACTTT.

CDR3 protein: CASSETEDYGYTF. DNA of the CDR3: TGTGCCAGCAGTGAAACGGAGGACTATGGCTACACCTTC. The gene calls are TRBV2 and TRBJ1-2; D not resolved. The CDR3 spans 13 residues. The germline V gene encodes CDR1 SNHLY and CDR2 FYNNEI. The V end lost 2 bases, the J end lost 3 bases, and 7 bases lay between the germline ends. Drawing the rest from reference TRBV2 and TRBJ1-2, the complete variable domain is EPEVTQTPSHQVTQMGQEVILRCVPISNHLYFYWYRQILGQKVEFLVSFYNNEISEKSEIFDDQFSVERPDGSNFTLKIRSTKLEDSAMYFCASSETEDYGYTFGSGTRLTVV.

Only one count was recorded for this clone. The rearrangement uses TRBV5-1 and TRBJ2-7; 8 bases fit TRBD1. Germline V gene data show CDR1 as SGHRS and CDR2 as YFSETQ. This CDR3 region has 12 residues. The DNA of the CDR3 is TGCGCTCCCGGACAGGGCGTGGACGAGCAGTACTTC. It translates to CAPGQGVDEQYF.

The V gene is TRBV5-1, the J gene TRBJ2-3, with 7 bases identical to TRBD2. The germline V gene has CDR1 SGHRS and CDR2 YFSETQ. This CDR3 region has 16 residues. Trimming cost V 0 bases and J 1 base; bases outside gene matches: 5. The CDR3 DNA sequence: TGCGCCAGCAGCTTGGAATCCGCGGGGGGCACAGATACGCAGTATTTT. Residues: CASSLESAGGTDTQYF.

The rearrangement uses TRBV6-5 and TRBJ2-1; tentative D call: TRBD1 (6 bases). Per germline, CDR1 MNHEY and CDR2 SVGAGI. The CDR3 is made up of 15 amino acids. V shed 11 bases and J shed 0 bases, with 17 bases lying between them. The DNA of the CDR3 is TGTGCCTCCAGGCAGGGGACCTCCTCCTACAATGAGCAGTTCTTC. This translates into CASRQGTSSYNEQFF.

This chain links TRBV5-4 with TRBJ1-2, with D uncertain. CDR3 size: 13 residues. V gave up 0 bases and J gave up 2 bases, with 5 bases separating them. Germline V gives CDR1 SGHNT, CDR2 YYREEE (reference sequence). As DNA, the CDR3 is TGTGCCAGCAGCTTGGACAGCAACTATGGCTACACCTTC. The encoded protein is CASSLDSNYGYTF.